This TCR beta chain was recovered during a study of blood T cell repertoires in COVID-19. This CDR3 is 14 amino acids long. V was clipped by 9 bases and J by 2 bases, with 12 bases between them. Germline CDR1 KGHDR, CDR2 SFDVKD. This clone was picked up one time. Produced via immunoSEQ multiplex PCR; TCRdb's table is partial and in-frame only. Of about 200,000 clones listed, more than 70% were seen once; the top ten hold around 6%. The chain uses TRBV24-1 and TRBJ2-2, with TRBD2 as a possible D gene (5 bases). What was sequenced was PBMCs or T cells enriched from blood (not recorded which). This clonotype originated in a man aged 35 to 55 with acute COVID-19. CDR3 region: CATSSSFNTGELFF. CDR3 DNA sequence: TGTGCCACCTCTAGCAGCTTTAACACCGGGGAGCTGTTTTTT.